Presented here are 14 T cell receptor beta chains from one specimen sequenced in a study of PD-L1 blockade in urothelial cancer. Time point: peripheral blood 6 weeks after treatment start. Data came from immunoSEQ multiplex PCR; TCRdb stores just in-frame clones and leaves some out. This sample yields under 70,000 clones, of which almost 90% are seen a single time; about 11% belongs to the top ten. Sequencing used PBMCs, obtained around atezolizumab (anti-PD-L1) treatment. All receptors derive from a man in his sixties with urothelial cancer.

The V and J genes are TRBV28 and TRBJ2-3; unclear D gene. This CDR3 is built from 16 residues. Looked up from germline, CDR1 is MDHEN and CDR2 is SYDVKM. The V end lost 5 bases, the J end lost 1 base, and 16 bases lay between the germline ends. This CDR3 is CASSTSGSWGTDTQYF. The DNA for the CDR3 is TGTGCCAGCAGTACCTCCGGGTCCTGGGGCACAGATACGCAGTATTTT. The entire variable domain, with the rest obtained from reference TRBV28 and TRBJ2-3, is as follows: DVKVTQSSRYLVKRTGEKVFLECVQDMDHENMFWYRQDPGLGLRLIYFSYDVKMKEKGDIPEGYSVSREKKERFSLILESASTNQTSMYLCASSTSGSWGTDTQYFGPGTRLTVL.

This chain joins TRBV19 and TRBJ2-3; 7 nucleotides align to TRBD2. V dropped 8 bases and J dropped 0; count of bases not matched to a gene: 8. Germline V lookup: CDR1 LNHDA, CDR2 SQIVND (reference sequence). The CDR3 sequence is 15 residues long. CDR3 DNA sequence: TGTGCCAGTGGACTAGTGGAGTATAGCACAGATACGCAGTATTTT. It is translated as CASGLVEYSTDTQYF.

The chain recombines TRBV4-3 with TRBJ2-1; possibly TRBD2 for D (5 bases). V was clipped by 0 bases and J by 3 bases, with 9 bases between them. The CDR3 has 15 amino acids. The germline CDR1 and CDR2 sequences are LGHNA and YSLEER. CDR3 DNA: TGCGCCAGCAGCCAAGAATACGGGATCTACAATGAGCAGTTCTTC. This encodes CASSQEYGIYNEQFF.

The rearrangement joins TRBV10-3 to TRBJ2-5, with 7 bases aligning to TRBD1. CDR1 and CDR2 from the germline V gene are ENHRY and SYGVKD. The CDR3 loop spans 12 amino acids. With 10 bases clipped from V and 3 bases from J, the junction kept 5 bases outside the gene matches. CDR3 sequence (DNA): TGTGCCACAAGGACAGGAGAAGAGACCCAGTACTTC. Protein: CATRTGEETQYF.

J is TRBJ2-7 and V is TRBV27; possible D gene TRBD1, 5 bases. Trimming cost V 6 bases and J 2 bases, with 20 bases left between them. Looked up from germline, CDR1 is MNHEY and CDR2 is SMNVEV (reference sequence). CDR3 length: 16 residues. The CDR3: CASSHLSQGSTYEQYF. CDR3 sequence (DNA): TGTGCCAGCAGCCACCTCTCCCAGGGTTCTACCTACGAGCAGTACTTC.

This rearrangement joins TRBV28 to TRBJ2-7; possible D gene TRBD2, 6 bases. The ends were cut back, 8 bases at V and 3 bases at J, with 14 bases in the middle. CDR3 length equals 13 residues. The V gene's germline CDR1 is MDHEN and CDR2 SYDVKM. In DNA form, the CDR3 reads TGTGCCAGCTCGCTAGCGTTCGACTACGAGCAGTACTTC. It yields the protein CASSLAFDYEQYF.

A single count supports this clone. The chain links TRBV10-2 to TRBJ1-5; 8 bases agree with TRBD1. The ends lost 5 bases at V and 0 bases at J; junction bases unmatched: 12. The CDR3 is 18 residues long. Germline assignment: CDR1 WSHSY and CDR2 SAAADI. CDR3 in amino acids: CASSSGQVTGYSNQPQHF. In nucleotides, the CDR3 is TGCGCCAGCAGTTCGGGACAGGTGACGGGTTATAGCAATCAGCCCCAGCATTTT.

The rearrangement links TRBV5-1 to TRBJ2-7; 8 bases map to TRBD1. With 4 bases clipped from V and 5 bases from J, the junction kept 11 bases outside the gene matches. Germline assignment: CDR1 SGHRS and CDR2 YFSETQ. This CDR3 contains 15 residues. The CDR3 nucleotides are TGCGCCAGCAGCCCCCGCGGACAGGGCCGGGACGAGCAGTACTTC. Encoded protein: CASSPRGQGRDEQYF.

This clone has only one observation. The chain is built from TRBV5-5 and TRBJ1-1; the D gene is possibly TRBD1 (6 bases). CDR3 length: 13 residues. The germline CDR1 and CDR2 sequences are SGHKS and YYEKEE (reference sequence). The V gene lost 2 bases and the J gene lost 5 bases, with 10 bases spanning the gap. The CDR3 is CASSFRGGTEAFF. CDR3 in DNA: TGTGCCAGCAGCTTTAGAGGGGGAACTGAAGCTTTCTTT. The full variable domain, with the rest looked up from reference TRBV5-5 and TRBJ1-1, is DAGVTQSPTHLIKTRGQQVTLRCSPISGHKSVSWYQQVLGQGPQFIFQYYEKEERGRGNFPDRFSARQFPNYSSELNVNALLLGDSALYLCASSFRGGTEAFFGQGTRLTVV.

The chain links TRBV6-5 to TRBJ2-5, with 9 bases aligning to TRBD2. The J call is doubtful: the DNA matches TRBJ2-7 better. Germline-derived CDR1 and CDR2 are MNHEY and SVGAGI. The CDR3 has 15 amino acids. The CDR3 DNA is TGTGCCAGCAGTTATACTAGCGGGCGCCCCCTCGAGCAGTACTTC. The encoded protein is CASSYTSGRPLEQYF.

The rearrangement joins TRBV2 to TRBJ2-7; the D gene is possibly TRBD1 (6 bases). The germline V gene has CDR1 SNHLY and CDR2 FYNNEI. This CDR3 is 15 amino acids long. Trimming stripped 7 bases from V and 7 bases from J, with 23 bases between. CDR3 nucleotide sequence: TGTGCCAGCAATTACCTCCGGGACAATCCTCGGGAGCAGTACTTC. This codes for CASNYLRDNPREQYF.

The V gene is TRBV28, the J gene TRBJ2-3, with TRBD1 matching over 7 bases. The germline gives CDR1 MDHEN, CDR2 SYDVKM. V lost 5 bases and J lost 4; bases outside the gene matches: 9. The CDR3 has 15 amino acids. Here the CDR3 reads CASSKPTGFADTQYF. The CDR3 DNA reads as TGTGCCAGCAGTAAACCGACAGGGTTTGCAGATACGCAGTATTTT.

V and J are TRBV6-6 and TRBJ1-1; 9 bases align to TRBD1. V gave up 6 bases and J gave up 0 bases; unmatched junction bases: 8. This CDR3 comprises 16 residues. Germline V gene sequence: CDR1 MNHNY, CDR2 SVGAGI (reference sequence). The CDR3 region is CASRGTGGLMNTEAFF. DNA of the CDR3: TGTGCCAGCAGGGGAACAGGGGGCCTGATGAACACTGAAGCTTTCTTT.

The rearrangement uses TRBV29-1 and TRBJ1-2; weak D call: TRBD1 (6 bases). This CDR3 has 12 amino acids. V shed 6 bases and J shed 1 base, with 9 bases lying between them. In germline, CDR1 is SQVTM, CDR2 ANQGSEA. The CDR3 sequence is CSVDSFNYGYTF. The CDR3 DNA is TGCAGCGTGGACAGTTTTAACTATGGCTACACCTTC. The variable domain in full, with the rest retrieved from reference TRBV29-1 and TRBJ1-2, is SAVISQKPSRDICQRGTSLTIQCQVDSQVTMMFWYRQQPGQSLTLIATANQGSEATYESGFVIDKFPISRPNLTFSTLTVSNMSPEDSSIYLCSVDSFNYGYTFGSGTRLTVV.